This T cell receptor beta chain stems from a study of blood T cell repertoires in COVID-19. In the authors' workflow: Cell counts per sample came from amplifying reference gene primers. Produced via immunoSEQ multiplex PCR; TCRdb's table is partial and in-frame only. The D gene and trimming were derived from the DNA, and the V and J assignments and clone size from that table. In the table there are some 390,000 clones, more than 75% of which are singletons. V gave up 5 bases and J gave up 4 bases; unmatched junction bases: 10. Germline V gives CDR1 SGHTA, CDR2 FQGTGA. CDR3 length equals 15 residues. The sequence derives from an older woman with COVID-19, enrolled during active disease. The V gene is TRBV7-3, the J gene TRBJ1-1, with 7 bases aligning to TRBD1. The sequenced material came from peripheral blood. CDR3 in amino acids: CASSQASTGITEAFF. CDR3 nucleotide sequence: TGTGCCAGCAGCCAAGCGTCGACAGGGATCACTGAAGCTTTCTTT.